The 21 T cell receptor beta chains listed next were all sequenced from one sample in a study of cytomegalovirus exposure and HLA in healthy donors. Primers: 60 Vbeta forward and 13 Jbeta reverse. Sequencing was performed with immunoSEQ multiplex PCR; in TCRdb, only in-frame clones are kept and a portion is missing. The sample lists 180,000 or so clones, 60% to 80% occurring once. Material for sequencing was PBMCs. The receptors shown here come from a man in his forties in good health and CMV-seronegative.

CDR3 coding DNA: TGTGCCAGCAGTTTAAGAGGGGGTGGAAACACCATATATTTT. Translated, it gives CASSLRGGGNTIYF. The chain carries TRBV27 and TRBJ1-3, with a weak D call TRBD1 (6 bases). This CDR3 has 14 amino acids. V lost 2 bases and J lost 3, with 8 bases in between. Germline V gene data show CDR1 as MNHEY and CDR2 as SMNVEV (reference sequence).

This chain connects TRBV6-1 to TRBJ2-3; D is unresolved. The V and J ends lost 9 bases and 0 bases respectively, with 10 bases between them. CDR1 is MNHNS and CDR2 is SASEGT in the germline V gene. This CDR3 is 13 amino acids long. CDR3 residues: CASNTPSTDTQYF. DNA for the CDR3: TGTGCCAGTAACACCCCTAGCACAGATACGCAGTATTTT.

This clone was picked up one time. The chain is built from TRBV19 and TRBJ1-1, with TRBD1 as a possible D gene (6 bases). V was cut by 8 bases and J by 5 bases, with 18 bases left in between. The CDR3 is 14 residues long. Germline V gene lookup returns CDR1 LNHDA and CDR2 SQIVND (reference sequence). For the CDR3, the DNA is TGTGCCAGTTCCGACGCAGGGGTAAGGACTGAAGCTTTCTTT. Its protein is CASSDAGVRTEAFF.

The V gene is TRBV7-9, the J gene TRBJ2-5; possibly TRBD1 for D (6 bases). The V gene's germline CDR1 is SEHNR and CDR2 FQNEAQ (reference sequence). Trimming took 6 bases from V and 2 from J, leaving 13 bases between them. This CDR3 region has 14 residues. The CDR3 reads CASRYTQGQETQYF. The CDR3 nucleotides are TGTGCCAGCAGATATACACAGGGTCAAGAGACCCAGTACTTC.

This clone was counted a few times. The chain links TRBV5-1 to TRBJ2-3; 14 bases match TRBD2. CDR1 is SGHRS and CDR2 is YFSETQ in the germline V gene. V lost 4 bases, J lost 4 bases, and 2 bases stayed unmatched. The CDR3 is 15 residues long. The CDR3 region is CASSTGLAGADTQYF. The CDR3 nucleotides read TGCGCCAGCAGCACGGGACTAGCGGGAGCAGATACGCAGTATTTT.

This clone was seen only once. The V gene is TRBV30, the J gene TRBJ2-5; 7 nucleotides align to TRBD1. Germline V gene sequence: CDR1 GTSNPN, CDR2 SVGIG (reference sequence). The CDR3 contains 14 residues. With V trimmed by 3 bases and J by 2 bases, 6 bases remained unmatched. The chain's CDR3 is CAWRLRGQQETQYF. The CDR3 DNA reads as TGTGCCTGGAGGTTGAGGGGACAGCAAGAGACCCAGTACTTC. Looking up the rest from reference TRBV30 and TRBJ2-5 gives the full variable domain: SQTIHQWPATLVQPVGSPLSLECTVEGTSNPNLYWYRQAAGRGLQLLFYSVGIGQISSEVPQNLSASRPQDRQFILSSKKLLLSDSGFYLCAWRLRGQQETQYFGPGTRLLVL.

The chain joins TRBV19 to TRBJ1-2, with 8 bases matching TRBD1. The CDR3 sequence is 14 residues long. The V and J ends lost 6 bases and 3 bases, in that order; junction bases with no gene match: 6. Germline-derived CDR1 and CDR2 are LNHDA and SQIVND (reference sequence). The CDR3 sequence is CASRSATGDYGYTF. CDR3 bases: TGTGCCAGTAGATCCGCGACAGGGGACTATGGCTACACCTTC.

The rearrangement joins TRBV7-2 to TRBJ2-3, with D possibly matching TRBD2 (6 bases). Germline CDR1 SGHTA, CDR2 FQGNSA. The V and J ends lost 1 base and 0 bases respectively, with 14 bases between them. The CDR3 has 17 residues. CDR3 DNA sequence: TGTGCCAGCAGCTTAGAAGGAGGAGGGTCGAGCACAGATACGCAGTATTTT. Translating it yields CASSLEGGGSSTDTQYF.

The rearrangement links TRBV27 to TRBJ2-7; TRBD1 matches 10 bases. The germline gives CDR1 MNHEY, CDR2 SMNVEV (reference sequence). V shed 2 bases, J shed 5 bases, and the junction held 9 bases outside the gene matches. CDR3 length: 16 amino acids. The CDR3 loop reads CASSLIRGTGVHEQYF. In DNA form, the CDR3 reads TGTGCCAGCAGTTTAATTAGAGGGACAGGGGTCCACGAGCAGTACTTC.

This clone was counted only a few times. V usage is TRBV2 and J usage is TRBJ2-5; weak D call: TRBD1 (6 bases). The J call is uncertain, as TRBJ2-7 better fits the DNA end. This CDR3 contains 15 residues. CDR1 and CDR2 from the germline V gene are SNHLY and FYNNEI. The CDR3, as DNA: TGTGCCAGCAAACCGGGACACGAAGTCCCCTACGAGCAGTACTTC. The encoded protein is CASKPGHEVPYEQYF.

The chain carries TRBV5-1 and TRBJ2-2; the D is unclear. The V end was cut by 1 base, the J end by 6 bases, with 10 bases between. CDR3 length: 14 residues. In germline, CDR1 is SGHRS, CDR2 YFSETQ. CDR3 nucleotides: TGCGCCAGCAGCTTGCGACTTCAATCCGGGGAGCTGTTTTTT. Its protein product is CASSLRLQSGELFF.

The genes are TRBV2 and TRBJ1-5, with 7 positions matching TRBD1. V trimming: 4 bases; J trimming: 6 bases; junction bases outside the gene matches: 9. CDR3 size: 15 residues. Looked up from germline, CDR1 is SNHLY and CDR2 is FYNNEI. In DNA, the CDR3 is TGTGCCAGCAGTGGGGACAGCCAGACGGGTCAGCCCCAGCATTTT. Protein product: CASSGDSQTGQPQHF.

This chain uses TRBV5-1 with TRBJ2-7; D perhaps matches TRBD1 (5 bases). Germline CDR1 reads SGHRS; CDR2 reads YFSETQ. The ends were cut back, 0 bases at V and 2 bases at J, with 12 bases in the middle. CDR3 size: 15 residues. The CDR3 DNA is TGCGCCAGCAGCTTGGTGGACAACGCAGCCTACGAGCAGTACTTC. Its protein product is CASSLVDNAAYEQYF.

About this clone itself: The junction does not match germline at one end; this may be a read error. The chain is built from TRBV7-9 and TRBJ1-1, with D uncertain. The CDR3 is 15 residues long. The germline V gene has CDR1 SEHNR and CDR2 FQNEAQ (reference sequence). The CDR3 bases are TGTTCCAGCAGCTTAGCGGTGGGCCCTCGGGAGGAAGCTTTCTTT. Translation gives CSSSLAVGPREEAFF.

The V gene is TRBV5-1, the J gene TRBJ2-6; unclear D gene. The CDR3 is 15 residues long. Per the germline V gene, CDR1 is SGHRS and CDR2 is YFSETQ. V was shortened by 0 bases and J by 0 bases, with 4 bases between the two germline ends. This chain's CDR3 is CASSLGSSGANVLTF. The CDR3, as DNA: TGCGCCAGCAGCTTGGGTAGCTCTGGGGCCAACGTCCTGACTTTC.

V usage is TRBV6-5 and J usage is TRBJ1-2, with 7 bases lining up with TRBD1. Germline assignment: CDR1 MNHEY and CDR2 SVGAGI. The CDR3 spans 12 residues. V lost 7 bases and J lost 8; bases outside the gene matches: 7. CDR3 amino acids: CASTAQGRGYTF. DNA for the CDR3: TGTGCCAGCACCGCACAGGGGAGAGGCTACACCTTC.

V gene TRBV27 combines with J gene TRBJ2-7; TRBD2 aligns across 11 bases. Trimming at V came to 1 base and at J to 9 bases, leaving 5 bases not matched to a gene. Per the germline V gene, CDR1 is MNHEY and CDR2 is SMNVEV (reference sequence). This CDR3 spans 14 amino acids. The CDR3 bases are TGTGCCAGCAGTTTATTGACTAGCGGGACCGTGCAGTACTTC. Amino acids: CASSLLTSGTVQYF.

The V call is TRBV27, the J call TRBJ2-3, with TRBD1 as a possible D gene (6 bases). This CDR3 has 14 amino acids. V was shortened by 3 bases and J by 4 bases, with 11 bases between the two germline ends. CDR1 is MNHEY, CDR2 SMNVEV, per germline (reference sequence). The CDR3 DNA follows: TGTGCCAGCAGTTTTACAGGGTTGGCAGATACGCAGTATTTT. It codes for CASSFTGLADTQYF.

This rearrangement joins TRBV29-1 to TRBJ1-4; 11 bases fit TRBD1. The CDR3 totals 13 residues. V lost 7 bases and J lost 7; bases outside the gene matches: 5. CDR1 and CDR2 from the germline V gene are SQVTM and ANQGSEA. This CDR3 is CSGIGTGGEKLFF. CDR3 nucleotides: TGCAGCGGAATCGGGACAGGGGGTGAAAAACTGTTTTTT. Full variable domain (outside the CDR3, taken from reference TRBV29-1 and TRBJ1-4): SAVISQKPSRDICQRGTSLTIQCQVDSQVTMMFWYRQQPGQSLTLIATANQGSEATYESGFVIDKFPISRPNLTFSTLTVSNMSPEDSSIYLCSGIGTGGEKLFFGSGTQLSVL.

In its sample, this clone was seen a few times. One junction end disagrees with the germline gene, perhaps due to a read error. The chain links TRBV7-9 to TRBJ1-4, with a possible D match to TRBD1 (5 bases). The CDR3 runs to 14 residues. CDR1 is SEHNR, CDR2 FQNEAQ, per germline (reference sequence). The CDR3 DNA follows: TGTTCCAGCAGCTTTACGACAGTAAATGAAAAACTGTTTTTT. Protein sequence: CSSSFTTVNEKLFF.

This clone was counted a few times. The rearrangement joins TRBV18 to TRBJ1-5; tentatively, D is TRBD1 (5 bases). The length of the CDR3 is 16 residues. In germline, CDR1 is KGHSH, CDR2 LQKENI. V shed 2 bases and J shed 2 bases, with 13 bases lying between them. The CDR3 DNA reads TGTGCCAGCTCACCAATAGGGGATCGAGGCAATCAGCCCCAGCATTTT. This sequence encodes CASSPIGDRGNQPQHF.